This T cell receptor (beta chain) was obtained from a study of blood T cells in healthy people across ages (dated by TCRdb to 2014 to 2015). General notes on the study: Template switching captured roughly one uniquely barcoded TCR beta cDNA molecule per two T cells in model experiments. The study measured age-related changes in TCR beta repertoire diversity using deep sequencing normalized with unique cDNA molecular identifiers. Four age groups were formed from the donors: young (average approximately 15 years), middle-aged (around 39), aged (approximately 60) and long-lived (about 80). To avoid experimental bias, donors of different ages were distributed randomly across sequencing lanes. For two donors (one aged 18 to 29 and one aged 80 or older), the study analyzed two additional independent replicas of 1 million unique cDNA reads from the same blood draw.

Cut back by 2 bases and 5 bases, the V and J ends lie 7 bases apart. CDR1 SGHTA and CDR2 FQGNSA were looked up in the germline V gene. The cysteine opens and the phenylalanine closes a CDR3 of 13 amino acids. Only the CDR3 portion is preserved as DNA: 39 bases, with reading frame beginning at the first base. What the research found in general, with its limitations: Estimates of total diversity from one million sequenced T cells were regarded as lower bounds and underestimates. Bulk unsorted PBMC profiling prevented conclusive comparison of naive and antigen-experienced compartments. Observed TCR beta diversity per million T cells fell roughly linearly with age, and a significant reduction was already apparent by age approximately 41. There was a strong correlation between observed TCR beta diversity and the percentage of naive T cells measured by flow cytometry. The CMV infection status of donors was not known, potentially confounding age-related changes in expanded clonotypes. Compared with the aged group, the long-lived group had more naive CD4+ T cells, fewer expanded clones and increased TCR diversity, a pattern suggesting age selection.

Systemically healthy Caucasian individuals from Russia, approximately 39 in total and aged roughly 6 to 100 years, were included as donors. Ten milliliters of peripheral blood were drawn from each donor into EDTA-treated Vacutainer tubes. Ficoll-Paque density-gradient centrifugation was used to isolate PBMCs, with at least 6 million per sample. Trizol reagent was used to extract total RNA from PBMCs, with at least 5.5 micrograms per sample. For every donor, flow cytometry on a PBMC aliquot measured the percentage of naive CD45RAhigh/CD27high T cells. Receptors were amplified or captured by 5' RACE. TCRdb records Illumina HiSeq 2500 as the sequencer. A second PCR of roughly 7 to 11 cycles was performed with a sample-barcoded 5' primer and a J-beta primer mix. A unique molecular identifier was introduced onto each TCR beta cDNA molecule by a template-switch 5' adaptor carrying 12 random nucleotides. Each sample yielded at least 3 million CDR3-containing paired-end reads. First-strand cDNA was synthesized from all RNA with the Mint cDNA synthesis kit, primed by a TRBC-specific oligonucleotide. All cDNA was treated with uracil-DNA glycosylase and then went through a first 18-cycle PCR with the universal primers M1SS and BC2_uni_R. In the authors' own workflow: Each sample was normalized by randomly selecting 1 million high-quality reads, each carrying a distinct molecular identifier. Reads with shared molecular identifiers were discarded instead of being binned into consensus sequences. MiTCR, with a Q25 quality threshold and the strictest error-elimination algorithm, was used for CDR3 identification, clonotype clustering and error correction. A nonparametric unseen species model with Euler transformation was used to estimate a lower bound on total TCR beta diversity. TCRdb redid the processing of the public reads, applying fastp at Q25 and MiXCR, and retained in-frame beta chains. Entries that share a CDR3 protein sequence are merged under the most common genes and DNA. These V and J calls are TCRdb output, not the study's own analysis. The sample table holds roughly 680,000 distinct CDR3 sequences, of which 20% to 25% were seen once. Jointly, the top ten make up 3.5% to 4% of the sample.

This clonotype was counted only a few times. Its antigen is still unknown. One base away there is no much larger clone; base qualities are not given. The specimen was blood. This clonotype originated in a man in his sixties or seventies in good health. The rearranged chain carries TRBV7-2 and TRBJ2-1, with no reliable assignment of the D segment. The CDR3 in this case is CASSLKLDNEQFF. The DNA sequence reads TGTGCCAGCAGCTTAAAGTTAGACAATGAGCAGTTCTTC. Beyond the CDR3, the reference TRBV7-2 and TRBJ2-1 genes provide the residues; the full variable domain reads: GAGVSQSPSNKVTEKGKDVELRCDPISGHTALYWYRQSLGQGLEFLIYFQGNSAPDKSGLPSDRFSAERTGGSVSTLTIQRTQQEDSAVYLCASSLKLDNEQFFGPGTRLTVL.